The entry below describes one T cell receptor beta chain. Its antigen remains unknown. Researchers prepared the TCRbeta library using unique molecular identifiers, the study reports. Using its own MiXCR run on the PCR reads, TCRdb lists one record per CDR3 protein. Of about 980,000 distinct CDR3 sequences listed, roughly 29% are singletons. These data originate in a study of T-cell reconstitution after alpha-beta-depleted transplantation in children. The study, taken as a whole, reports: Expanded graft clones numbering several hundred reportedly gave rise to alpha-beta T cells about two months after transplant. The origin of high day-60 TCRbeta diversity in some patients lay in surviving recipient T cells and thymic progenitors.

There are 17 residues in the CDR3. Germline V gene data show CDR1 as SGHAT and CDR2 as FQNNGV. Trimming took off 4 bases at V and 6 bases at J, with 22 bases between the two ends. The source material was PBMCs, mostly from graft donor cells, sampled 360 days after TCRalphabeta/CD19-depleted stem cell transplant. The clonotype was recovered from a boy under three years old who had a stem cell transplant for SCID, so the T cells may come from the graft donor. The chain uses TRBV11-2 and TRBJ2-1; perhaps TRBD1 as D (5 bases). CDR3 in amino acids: CASSSLGVVAVSNEQFF. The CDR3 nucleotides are TGTGCCAGCAGCTCCTTAGGGGTGGTGGCAGTTTCCAATGAGCAGTTCTTC.